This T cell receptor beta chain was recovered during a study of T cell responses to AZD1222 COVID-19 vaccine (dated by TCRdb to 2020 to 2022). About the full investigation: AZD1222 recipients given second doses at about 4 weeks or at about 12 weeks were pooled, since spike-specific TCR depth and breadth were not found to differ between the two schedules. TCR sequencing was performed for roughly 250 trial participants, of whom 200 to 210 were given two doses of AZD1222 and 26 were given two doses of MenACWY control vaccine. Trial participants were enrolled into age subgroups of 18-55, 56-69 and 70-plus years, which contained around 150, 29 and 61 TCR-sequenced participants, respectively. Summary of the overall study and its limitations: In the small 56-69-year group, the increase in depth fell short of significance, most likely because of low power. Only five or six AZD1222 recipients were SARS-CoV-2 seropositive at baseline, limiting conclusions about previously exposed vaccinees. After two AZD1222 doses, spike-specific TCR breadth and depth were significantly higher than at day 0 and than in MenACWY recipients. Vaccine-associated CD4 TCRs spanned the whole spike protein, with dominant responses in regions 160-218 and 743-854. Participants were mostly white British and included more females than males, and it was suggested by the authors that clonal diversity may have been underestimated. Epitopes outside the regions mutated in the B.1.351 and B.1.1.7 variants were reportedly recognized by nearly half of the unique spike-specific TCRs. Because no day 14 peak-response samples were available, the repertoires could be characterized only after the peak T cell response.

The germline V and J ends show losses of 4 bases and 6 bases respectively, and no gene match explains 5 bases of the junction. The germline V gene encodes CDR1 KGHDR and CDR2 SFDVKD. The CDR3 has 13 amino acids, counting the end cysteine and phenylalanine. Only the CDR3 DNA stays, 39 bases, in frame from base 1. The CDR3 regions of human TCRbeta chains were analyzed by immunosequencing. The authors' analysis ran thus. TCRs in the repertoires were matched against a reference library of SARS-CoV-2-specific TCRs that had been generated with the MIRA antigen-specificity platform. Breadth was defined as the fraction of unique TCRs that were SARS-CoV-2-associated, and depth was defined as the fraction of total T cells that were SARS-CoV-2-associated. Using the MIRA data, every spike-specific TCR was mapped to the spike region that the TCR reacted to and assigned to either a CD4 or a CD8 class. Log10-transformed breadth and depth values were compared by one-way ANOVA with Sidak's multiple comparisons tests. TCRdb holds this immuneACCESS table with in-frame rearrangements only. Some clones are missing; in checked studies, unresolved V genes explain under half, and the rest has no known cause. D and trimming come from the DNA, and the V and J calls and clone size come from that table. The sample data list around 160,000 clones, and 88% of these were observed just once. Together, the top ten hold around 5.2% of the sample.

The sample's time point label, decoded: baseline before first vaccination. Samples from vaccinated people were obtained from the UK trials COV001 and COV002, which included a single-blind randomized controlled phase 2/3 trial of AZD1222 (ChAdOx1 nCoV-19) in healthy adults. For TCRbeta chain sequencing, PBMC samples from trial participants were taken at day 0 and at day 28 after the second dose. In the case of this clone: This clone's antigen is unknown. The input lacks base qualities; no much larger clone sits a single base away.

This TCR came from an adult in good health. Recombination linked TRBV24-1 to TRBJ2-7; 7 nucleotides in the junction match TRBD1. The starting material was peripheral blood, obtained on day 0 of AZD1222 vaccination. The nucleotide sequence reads TGTGCCACCAGTGAACCGACAGGGTCCGAGCAGTACTTC. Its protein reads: CATSEPTGSEQYF.